The 18 T cell receptor beta chains reported below all come from one sample, sequenced in a study of vaccination and CD4 T cells after COVID-19. The antigens of these receptors remain unknown. The Oncomine TCR Beta short-read assay sequenced DNA from cultured CD4+ T cells. TCRdb re-analysed the PCR reads in MiXCR, keeping a single row per CDR3 protein. The table lists around 26,000 distinct CDR3 sequences, approximately 50% of them singletons. This sample's treatment: roughly ten-day PBMC culture with coronavirus spike peptide pools or control peptides (ViraFEST assay). Sequenced here: CD4+ T cells from blood, cultured in vitro, sampled before SARS-CoV-2 vaccination. The receptors originated from a human donor who received a COVID-19 vaccine.

Written as DNA, the CDR3 is TGCAGTGCTCAAATTAGCGGGGGGGCCACAGATACGCAGTATTTT. Protein product: CSAQISGGATDTQYF. V is TRBV20-1 and J is TRBJ2-3, with 11 bases identical to TRBD2. CDR3 length: 15 residues. V dropped 5 bases and J dropped 2; count of bases not matched to a gene: 6. Germline V gene sequence: CDR1 DFQATT, CDR2 SNEGSKA (reference sequence).

This sequence joins TRBV18 and TRBJ2-2, with 7 bases identical to TRBD1. The CDR3 loop spans 14 amino acids. Germline CDR1 is KGHSH and CDR2 is LQKENI. V lost 3 bases to trimming and J lost 4 bases; unmatched junction nucleotides: 2. Written as DNA, the CDR3 is TGTGCCAGCTCACCTTCAGGGGGCACCGGGGAGCTGTTTTTT. This codes for CASSPSGGTGELFF.

A few counts support this clonotype. This rearrangement joins TRBV20-1 to TRBJ1-4; tentatively, D is TRBD1 (5 bases). CDR1 and CDR2 from the germline V gene are DFQATT and SNEGSKA (reference sequence). This CDR3 contains 16 residues. V lost 0 bases, J lost 3 bases, and 14 bases lay in between. In nucleotides, the CDR3 is TGCAGTGCTAGAGATCCCTCGACAGCCTCTAATGAAAAACTGTTTTTT. Protein sequence: CSARDPSTASNEKLFF.

The table lists this clonotype with a few counts. The chain couples TRBV7-6 to TRBJ1-1; tentative D call: TRBD1 (5 bases). This CDR3 has 17 amino acids. V lost 5 bases and J lost 1, with 20 bases in between. Germline lookup yields CDR1 SGHVS and CDR2 FNYEAQ. The CDR3 reads CASSLNPGGVRNTEAFF. CDR3 DNA: TGTGCCAGCAGCCTAAACCCCGGGGGGGTTAGGAACACTGAAGCTTTCTTT.

The chain employs TRBV19 and TRBJ2-5; D ambiguous. Per germline, CDR1 LNHDA and CDR2 SQIVND (reference sequence). Trimming removed 5 bases at V and 5 bases at J, with 9 bases between. This CDR3 spans 12 amino acids. The CDR3: CASSGQIETQYF. In DNA, the CDR3 is TGTGCCAGTAGTGGTCAGATTGAGACCCAGTACTTC.

The chain combines TRBV7-9 with TRBJ2-5; 9 bases map to TRBD2. Germline V gene data show CDR1 as SEHNR and CDR2 as FQNEAQ (reference sequence). The ends lost 6 bases at V and 7 bases at J; junction bases unmatched: 6. This CDR3 spans 13 amino acids. DNA for the CDR3: TGTGCCAGCAGGACTAGCGGATTCGGGACCCAGTACTTC. It specifies CASRTSGFGTQYF. Full variable domain (remainder filled in from reference TRBV7-9 and TRBJ2-5): DTGVSQNPRHKITKRGQNVTFRCDPISEHNRLYWYRQTLGQGPEFLTYFQNEAQLEKSRLLSDRFSAERPKGSFSTLEIQRTEQGDSAMYLCASRTSGFGTQYFGPGTRLLVL.

The V call is TRBV7-9, the J call TRBJ1-3; D gene unclear. With 4 bases removed from V and 0 bases from J, the gap between germline ends came to 13 bases. Germline V gene sequence: CDR1 SEHNR, CDR2 FQNEAQ (reference sequence). The CDR3 has 16 residues. The CDR3 DNA is TGTGCCAGCAGCTCCGGACGCCTGGACTCTGGAAACACCATATATTTT. Translated: CASSSGRLDSGNTIYF.

The rearrangement joins TRBV5-6 to TRBJ1-1; D unresolved. The CDR3 is 15 amino acids. V was pared by 0 bases and J by 1 base, with 10 bases between. CDR1 and CDR2 (germline): SGHDT, YYEEEE. CDR3 in amino acids: CASSLVSHGNTEAFF. The CDR3 bases are TGTGCCAGCAGCTTGGTTTCCCACGGGAACACTGAAGCTTTCTTT.

This clonotype came up a few times. The chain couples TRBV6-5 to TRBJ1-5; TRBD1 agrees at 7 bases. The V gene end was trimmed by 1 base and the J gene end by 6 bases; junction bases not matched to a gene: 3. Germline lookup yields CDR1 MNHEY and CDR2 SVGAGI. This CDR3 is built from 14 residues. Here the CDR3 reads CASSYYRGSQPQHF. The CDR3 coding sequence is TGTGCCAGCAGTTACTACAGGGGAAGTCAGCCCCAGCATTTT.

This clonotype was seen a few times. The chain uses TRBV7-9 and TRBJ2-1; maybe TRBD2 (5 bases). The V end lost 5 bases, the J end lost 16 bases, and 21 bases lay between the germline ends. The length of the CDR3 is 13 residues. CDR1 is SEHNR and CDR2 is FQNEAQ in the germline V gene (reference sequence). CDR3: CASSLNTGVVTFF. In nucleotides, the CDR3 is TGTGCCAGCAGCCTTAATACCGGGGTCGTGACTTTCTTC.

This clonotype was seen only a few times. This sequence joins TRBV21-1 and TRBJ1-5; TRBD1 is the table's D call, not checked against the DNA. TRBV21-1 is reported as a pseudogene. This CDR3 is built from 16 residues. The chain's CDR3 is CASSKAGDYSNQPQHF. The CDR3 coding sequence is TGTGCCAGCAGCAAAGCAGGGGACTATAGCAATCAGCCCCAGCATTTT.

This clonotype occurred a few times. The J gene is TRBJ1-5, the V gene TRBV12-3 or TRBV12-4, with 7 positions matching TRBD1. This CDR3 comprises 15 residues. V lost 3 bases, J lost 9 bases, and 11 bases stayed unmatched. In DNA, the CDR3 is TGTGCCAGCAGTTTCGGCGACCAGGGGGGGCGGCCCCAGCATTTT. Its translation: CASSFGDQGGRPQHF.

This clonotype was observed a handful of times. The CDR3 region is CASSEVMGYSNQPQHF. The CDR3 DNA sequence: TGTGCCAGCAGTGAAGTAATGGGGTATAGCAATCAGCCCCAGCATTTT. V is TRBV6-1 and J is TRBJ1-5; D remains ambiguous. Germline lookup yields CDR1 MNHNS and CDR2 SASEGT. V dropped 1 base and J dropped 0 bases, with 10 bases sitting between them. The CDR3 totals 16 residues.

This clonotype has just a few counts. This chain uses TRBV19 with TRBJ1-6; TRBD1 aligns across 7 bases. After removal of 3 bases from V and 10 bases from J, the junction contained 3 bases not matched to a gene. CDR3 length: 13 amino acids. Germline loops: CDR1 LNHDA, CDR2 SQIVND (reference sequence). CDR3 residues: CASSMSRGSPLHF. CDR3 nucleotides: TGTGCCAGTAGTATGTCCAGGGGGTCACCCCTCCACTTT.

The chain joins TRBV5-6 to TRBJ1-1; unclear D gene. V lost 6 bases and J lost 3, with 15 bases in between. Per germline, CDR1 SGHDT and CDR2 YYEEEE. The CDR3 covers 14 residues. This CDR3 reads CASIPSPADTEAFF. CDR3 sequence (DNA): TGTGCCAGCATACCCAGCCCCGCTGACACTGAAGCTTTCTTT.

This clonotype was detected a few times. One junction end does not reproduce the germline sequence, and a read error may be involved. V is TRBV20-1 and J is TRBJ1-1, with 10 nucleotides matching TRBD1. Looked up from germline, CDR1 is DFQATT and CDR2 is SNEGSKA (reference sequence). The CDR3 contains 13 residues. The CDR3 here is CSAPVLGQGSTKF. CDR3 DNA sequence: TGCAGTGCACCGGTCCTGGGACAGGGGTCTACAAAGTTT.

This chain uses TRBV18 with TRBJ2-1; 10 nucleotides match TRBD2. CDR1 is KGHSH and CDR2 is LQKENI in the germline V gene. Trimming removed 3 bases from V and 9 bases from J; junction bases left unmatched: 11. This CDR3 is built from 16 residues. The chain's CDR3 is CASSPSGGADTSEQFF. As DNA, the CDR3 is TGTGCCAGCTCACCGAGCGGGGGGGCCGATACGAGTGAGCAGTTCTTC.

The chain carries TRBV19 and TRBJ1-2; D perhaps matches TRBD1 (6 bases). Germline CDR1 reads LNHDA; CDR2 reads SQIVND (reference sequence). The V gene lost 0 bases and the J gene lost 4 bases, with 12 bases spanning the gap. CDR3 length: 15 amino acids. The chain's CDR3 is CASSIEYRESYGYTF. CDR3 DNA: TGTGCCAGTAGTATAGAGTACAGGGAATCCTATGGCTACACCTTC.